A selection of T cell receptor beta chains follows, all from one sample in a study of cytomegalovirus exposure and HLA in healthy donors. Assay: immunoSEQ multiplex PCR; the TCRdb copy retains only in-frame clones and omits some. The table includes about 330,000 clones, 75% to 90% detected once. Material for sequencing was PBMCs. The source of these receptors is a woman aged 18-29 years in good health and CMV-seronegative. Both conserved end residues are part of each CDR3. A D gene is named only where the DNA matches it firmly. For some rows the clone size is stated as once, few or many, or as a class when expanded; others skip it.

clone_size	v_call	j_call	d_call	cdr3_nt	cdr3_aa
-	TRBV4-2	TRBJ2-1	TRBD2	TGTGCCAGCAGCCCCCCTACTAGCGGGTCCAATGAGCAGTTCTTC	CASSPPTSGSNEQFF
-	TRBV5-4	TRBJ2-1	-	TGTGCCAGCGGAAGACTCGCGGAGTTTTACAATGAGCAGTTCTTC	CASGRLAEFYNEQFF
-	TRBV6-5	TRBJ2-3	TRBD2	TGTGCCAGCAGTACCGGGACTAGCTCCACAGATACGCAGTATTTT	CASSTGTSSTDTQYF
-	TRBV6-6	TRBJ2-7	-	TGTGCCAGCAGTTACGGGCCTGGGGGGATCTACGAGCAGTACTTC	CASSYGPGGIYEQYF
-	TRBV6-1	TRBJ2-7	-	TGTGCCAGCACCCACGGCGGGATCAGCTCCTACGAGCAGTACTTC	CASTHGGISSYEQYF
once	TRBV28	TRBJ1-1	-	TGTGCCAGCAGTCTACCCCAGGGCCCTACTGAAGCTTTCTTT	CASSLPQGPTEAFF
-	TRBV7-2	TRBJ2-1	TRBD1	TGTGCCAGCAGCCCTCAGACAGGGTACAATGAGCAGTTCTTC	CASSPQTGYNEQFF
-	TRBV7-3	TRBJ2-7	-	TGTGCCAGCAGCCCCGCCACGGGCTACGAGCAGTACTTC	CASSPATGYEQYF
-	TRBV5-4	TRBJ2-1	TRBD2	TGTGCCAGCAGCCACCCGGGCGGGAGGGGCAATGAGCAGTTCTTC	CASSHPGGRGNEQFF
-	TRBV5-6	TRBJ2-3	TRBD1	TGTGCCAGCAGCCCGGGACAGCGCACAGATACGCAGTATTTT	CASSPGQRTDTQYF
-	TRBV6-1	TRBJ1-1	TRBD1	TGTGCCAGCAAAGAAAACAGGGGGGACGCTGAAGCTTTCTTT	CASKENRGDAEAFF
-	TRBV29-1	TRBJ2-7	-	TGCAGCGTCGGAATGGGGGCGCTTGTTGACGAGCAGTACTTC	CSVGMGALVDEQYF
-	TRBV18	TRBJ2-7	TRBD1	TGTGCCAGCTCACATCCGGGACAGGGCGACTACGAGCAGTACTTC	CASSHPGQGDYEQYF
once	TRBV5-1	TRBJ2-7	TRBD2	TGCGCCAGCAGCTTCGAACTAGCGGATGGGGAGCAGTACTTC	CASSFELADGEQYF
-	TRBV18	TRBJ1-4	TRBD1	TGTGCCAGCTCACCACAGGGACAGCCTAATGAAAAACTGTTTTTT	CASSPQGQPNEKLFF
-	TRBV7-9	TRBJ2-1	TRBD2	TGTGCCAGCAGCCACGGGACTAGCAATGAGCAGTTCTTC	CASSHGTSNEQFF
-	TRBV5-4	TRBJ2-1	TRBD2	TGTGCCAGCAGCTCCGGAGGAGGGACTAGCGGGAGTTTAGGGAGGAATGAGCAGTTCTTC	CASSSGGGTSGSLGRNEQFF
-	TRBV27	TRBJ2-7	-	TGTGCCAGCAGTCCCGACCCGCGACAGAGCCACTCCTACGAGCAGTACTTC	CASSPDPRQSHSYEQYF
-	TRBV28	TRBJ2-3	TRBD1	TGTGCCAGCAGTCCAATCCGGGACAGGGGATGGACAGATACGCAGTATTTT	CASSPIRDRGWTDTQYF
-	TRBV11-3	TRBJ2-1	-	TGTGCCAGCAGCGTGGGGCGAGCGAACAATGAGCAGTTCTTC	CASSVGRANNEQFF
-	TRBV18	TRBJ1-5	-	TGTGCCAGCTCACCATTCGGGGGGTCTTTGAGCAATCAGCCCCAGCATTTT	CASSPFGGSLSNQPQHF
once	TRBV4-2	TRBJ2-1	TRBD1	TGTGCCAGCAGCCAAGAAGAGTGGACAGGGAATGAGCAGTTCTTC	CASSQEEWTGNEQFF
-	TRBV28	TRBJ2-3	TRBD2	TGTGCCAGCCTTGGGGCGGGAGGATCCACAGATACGCAGTATTTT	CASLGAGGSTDTQYF
-	TRBV9	TRBJ2-3	-	TGTGCCAGCAGCGTAGCTCTGGAGGAGAGCACAGATACGCAGTATTTT	CASSVALEESTDTQYF
-	TRBV28	TRBJ2-1	-	TGTGCCAGCAGTTCCGTGAGTGAGCATTACAATGAGCAGTTCTTC	CASSSVSEHYNEQFF
-	TRBV5-6	TRBJ2-2	TRBD2	TGTGCCAGCAGCTTGGGCTATGGTCGGGAGGGGAACACCGGGGAGCTGTTTTTT	CASSLGYGREGNTGELFF
-	TRBV4-2	TRBJ2-7	-	TGTGCCAGCAGCCATGCCTCCATAGCGGAACTTGACTACGAGCAGTACTTC	CASSHASIAELDYEQYF
-	TRBV5-6	TRBJ2-1	TRBD2	TGTGCCAGCAGCTTGGCACTAGCGGGGAATGAGCAGTTCTTC	CASSLALAGNEQFF
-	TRBV5-1	TRBJ2-5	TRBD1	TGCGCCAGCCGTGGACAGGTTCAAGAGACCCAGTACTTC	CASRGQVQETQYF
once	TRBV19	TRBJ2-3	TRBD2	TGTGCCAGTACAGGTGCGGGGGGCACAGATACGCAGTATTTT	CASTGAGGTDTQYF
-	TRBV6-1	TRBJ1-1	TRBD1	TGTGCCAGCAGGGGCCAACAGGGGGCGCCTACTGAAGCTTTCTTT	CASRGQQGAPTEAFF
-	TRBV7-9	TRBJ2-7	-	TGTGCCAGCAGCCAGCCGAGGACAGAGGCCTACGAGCAGTACTTC	CASSQPRTEAYEQYF
once	TRBV28	TRBJ1-2	-	TGTGCCAGCAGTTACGACTTCTATGGCTACACCTTC	CASSYDFYGYTF
-	TRBV7-2	TRBJ2-3	TRBD2	TGTGCCAGCAGCCAAATAGCGGGAGGCACAGATACGCAGTATTTT	CASSQIAGGTDTQYF
-	TRBV9	TRBJ2-7	-	TGTGCCAGCAGCGTAGATGGCCTCTACGAGCAGTACTTC	CASSVDGLYEQYF
-	TRBV6-5	TRBJ1-2	-	TGTGCCAGCAGTTACTCGAAGAGGGACTATGGCTACACCTTC	CASSYSKRDYGYTF
-	TRBV7-6	TRBJ2-7	TRBD1	TGTGCCAGCAGCTTAGGGGGACAGGGATACTACGAGCAGTACTTC	CASSLGGQGYYEQYF
-	TRBV7-3	TRBJ2-2	-	TGTGCCAGCAGCCAAACTTCCACGGTGACCGGGGAGCTGTTTTTT	CASSQTSTVTGELFF
-	TRBV10-2	TRBJ1-5	TRBD1	TGCGCCAGCTCTCTGACAGGGGTGACCCAGCATTTT	CASSLTGVTQHF
-	TRBV5-4	TRBJ2-2	-	TGTGCCAGCAGCTTGAAGCAGGGAGGCACCGGGGAGCTGTTTTTT	CASSLKQGGTGELFF